This TCR beta chain derives from a study of CD8 T cells in ankylosing spondylitis. Study-wide results and caveats: Ankylosing spondylitis blood seemed to carry a telltale TCR beta motif made of about 8 highly homologous variants. In peripheral blood, disease-linked CD8+ clones occurred at relatively low frequencies. Before this, some motif variants had been reported in reactive arthritis synovial fluid and blood. Significant enrichment of disease-linked clones was reported in matched ankylosing spondylitis synovial fluid.

This clonotype was found a few times. Its antigen is unknown. Construction of TCR beta libraries was performed using quantitative 5'-RACE with molecular barcodes. TCRdb reprocessed the 5' RACE reads with MiXCR, giving one entry per CDR3 protein. This table has over 600,000 distinct CDR3 sequences, around 19% appearing once. The V gene lost 7 bases and the J gene lost 5 bases, with 18 bases spanning the gap. CDR1 MNHNS and CDR2 SASEGT come from the germline V gene. The CDR3 is 15 amino acids. The chain carries TRBV6-1 and TRBJ2-1; possibly TRBD1 for D (6 bases). The sequenced sample consisted of blood, either unsorted or a sorted T cell fraction (not recorded which). This receptor was obtained from a male donor with ankylosing spondylitis. The CDR3 region is CASIQSRGVNNEQFF. CDR3 bases: TGTGCCAGCATCCAGTCCAGGGGAGTCAACAATGAGCAGTTCTTC.